This T cell receptor (beta chain) was documented in a study of vaccination and CD4 T cells after COVID-19. Turning to the study itself: Post-vaccine sampling followed dose two by a median 72 days (range 14 to 241).

V lost 3 bases, J lost 7 bases, and 19 bases lay in between. Germline V gives CDR1 LNHNV, CDR2 YYDKDF (reference sequence). The CDR3 covers 16 residues. A remark on this clonotype: Its matching antigen is unknown.

This sample's treatment: roughly 10-day PBMC culture with coronavirus spike peptide pools or control peptides (ViraFEST assay). The Oncomine TCR Beta short-read assay sequenced DNA from cultured CD4+ T cells. TCRdb used MiXCR to reprocess the PCR reads, holding one entry per CDR3 protein. Altogether about 10,000 distinct CDR3 sequences are present, 60% to 75% being singletons, with the ten largest covering 27%. The sequencing sample was made of CD4+ T cells from blood, cultured in vitro. The TCR sequence derives from a human donor who had recovered from COVID-19. The chain carries TRBV15 and TRBJ2-1, with TRBD2 as a possible D gene (5 bases). The CDR3 nucleotides read TGTGCCACCAGCAGCTACACTGTGGCGGGTACGAATGAGCAGTTCTTC. It codes for CATSSYTVAGTNEQFF. The complete variable domain, with remaining parts taken from reference TRBV15 and TRBJ2-1, reads DAMVIQNPRYQVTQFGKPVTLSCSQTLNHNVMYWYQQKSSQAPKLLFHYYDKDFNNEADTPDNFQSRRPNTSFCFLDIRSPGLGDTAMYLCATSSYTVAGTNEQFFGPGTRLTVL.